The TCR beta chain under discussion was sequenced for a study of CD8+ T cells in alopecia areata. Study outcomes and limitations: Greater clonality was observed in lesional scalp samples, especially alopecia totalis/universalis, versus normal scalp. Although TCR sharing was seen in mice, sharing across patients was less clear, possibly for HLA-related reasons.

This clone was detected only once. What it recognizes is unknown. Extracted RNA was reverse transcribed into cDNA, the sequencing template. Produced via immunoSEQ multiplex PCR; TCRdb's table is partial and in-frame only. The repertoire holds around 100,000 clones, with around 59% as singletons. Trimming removed 1 base from V and 0 bases from J, with 4 bases in between. The CDR3 is 13 residues long. The germline gives CDR1 GTSNPN, CDR2 SVGIG (reference sequence). The TCR originated in a human donor in good health. V and J are TRBV30 and TRBJ1-5; D is unclear. The sample consisted of CD4+ T cells sorted from blood. CDR3 DNA sequence: TGTGCCTGGAGTGCCGATAGCAATCAGCCCCAGCATTTT. This encodes CAWSADSNQPQHF.